Sequencing of this TCR beta chain was carried out in a study of T cells after yellow fever vaccination. Overall study context: For low cell numbers, libraries were made with SMART-Seq v4 Ultra Low Input.

TCRdb reprocessed the 5' RACE reads via MiXCR and lists one record per CDR3 protein. The profile shows under 350,000 distinct CDR3 sequences, about 4% of them singletons. Broader study findings: Peaking faster, on day 5 versus 15, the secondary response was nonetheless weaker. Reappearance after the booster was seen for most primary-vaccination clones, at more than 95% CD4 and about 90% CD8. Sorted repertoires could include abundant contaminating clonotypes from bulk cells.

This CDR3 comprises 14 residues. The germline V gene has CDR1 SEHNR and CDR2 FQNEAQ (reference sequence). V was pared by 7 bases and J by 9 bases, with 7 bases of the junction left unmatched. In its sample, this clonotype was seen many times. What it recognizes is unknown. The receptor was isolated from a man between 18 and 29 years old who received the YFV17D yellow fever vaccine. This specimen was PBMCs, taken 5 days after the yellow fever booster vaccination. The V call is TRBV7-9, the J call TRBJ2-1, with 12 bases matching TRBD2. CDR3 amino acids: CASTLAGGHVEQFF. The DNA of the CDR3 is TGTGCCAGCACCCTAGCGGGGGGGCACGTTGAGCAGTTCTTC.